Listed below are T cell receptor beta chains from one sample, sequenced in a study of somatic mutations in cytotoxic T cells in rheumatoid arthritis. The table came from immunoSEQ multiplex PCR; TCRdb's copy has only in-frame clones and leaves some out. Found here are about 20,000 clones, roughly 90% of them singletons; the top ten hold around 16%. Sequences were obtained from CD8+ T cells sorted from blood. The receptors originated from a man in his forties or fifties in good health. Each CDR3 is given with its conserved first and last residue. A D gene is named only where the DNA matches it firmly. Size tells how often a clone was seen (once, few, many) or the class of an expanded clone, and some rows leave it out.

CDR3	DNA	D	V	J	size
CASSERGDLNTEAFF	TGTGCCAGCAGTGAACGGGGGGATTTGAACACTGAAGCTTTCTTT	.	TRBV6-1	TRBJ1-1	.
CASTLGGGGFNQPQHF	TGTGCCAGCACCCTAGGGGGGGGCGGATTCAATCAGCCCCAGCATTTT	.	TRBV28	TRBJ1-5	.
CASSLYSGGLLDTQYF	TGTGCCAGCAGTTTATATAGCGGGGGACTTCTGGATACGCAGTATTTT	TRBD2	TRBV27	TRBJ2-3	.
CASSLVGDADRVGEQYF	TGTGCCAGCAGCTTAGTAGGGGACGCCGACAGGGTTGGGGAGCAGTACTTC	TRBD1	TRBV7-6	TRBJ2-7	.
CASSRGQNTEAFF	TGTGCCAGCAGCCGGGGGCAGAACACTGAAGCTTTCTTT	.	TRBV5-6	TRBJ1-1	.
CASSERHAIRPRNQPQHF	TGTGCCAGCAGTGAACGGCACGCGATCCGTCCAAGGAATCAGCCCCAGCATTTT	.	TRBV6-1	TRBJ1-5	.
CASSVGGGTYEQYF	TGTGCCAGCAGCGTAGGCGGGGGGACCTACGAGCAGTACTTC	TRBD2	TRBV9	TRBJ2-7	.
CAIRNRKFSYEQYF	TGTGCCATCAGGAACAGAAAATTCTCCTACGAGCAGTACTTC	.	TRBV10-3	TRBJ2-7	.
CAWDDSNTEAFF	TGTGCCTGGGATGACAGTAACACTGAAGCTTTCTTT	.	TRBV30	TRBJ1-1	.
CASSPSGRRYEQFF	TGTGCCAGCAGCCCTAGCGGGAGACGGTATGAGCAGTTCTTC	TRBD2	TRBV13	TRBJ2-1	few
CASRDREIPSNQPQHF	TGTGCCAGCAGGGACAGGGAGATACCTAGCAATCAGCCCCAGCATTTT	.	TRBV21-1	TRBJ1-5	.
CASQRLAGEVDTQYF	TGTGCCAGCCAGCGACTAGCGGGAGAGGTAGATACGCAGTATTTT	TRBD2	TRBV6-4	TRBJ2-3	.
CASSFLEGGYEQYF	TGTGCCAGCAGCTTCCTTGAGGGGGGCTACGAGCAGTACTTC	.	TRBV7-9	TRBJ2-7	.
CASSARQGLTDTQYF	TGTGCCAGCAGTGCCAGACAGGGATTGACAGATACGCAGTATTTT	TRBD1	TRBV6-4	TRBJ2-3	once